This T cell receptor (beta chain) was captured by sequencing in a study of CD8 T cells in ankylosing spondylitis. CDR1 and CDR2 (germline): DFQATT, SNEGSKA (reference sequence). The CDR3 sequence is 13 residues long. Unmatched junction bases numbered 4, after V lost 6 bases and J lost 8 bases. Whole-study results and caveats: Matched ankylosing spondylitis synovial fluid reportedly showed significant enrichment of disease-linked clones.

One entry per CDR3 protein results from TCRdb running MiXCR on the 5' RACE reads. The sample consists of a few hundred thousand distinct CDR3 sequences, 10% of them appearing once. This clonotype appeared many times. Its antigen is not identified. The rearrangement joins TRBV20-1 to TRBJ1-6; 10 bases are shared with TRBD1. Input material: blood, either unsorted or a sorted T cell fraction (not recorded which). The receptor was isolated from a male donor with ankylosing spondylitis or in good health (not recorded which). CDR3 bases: TGCAGTGCCTGGGACAGGGGTGATTCACCCCTCCACTTT. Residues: CSAWDRGDSPLHF.